The clone carrying this T cell receptor (beta chain) was counted between two and nine times. Its antigen is currently unknown. The CDR3 runs to 13 residues. Trimming shortened V by 0 bases and J by 8 bases, and 13 bases separated the two germline ends. CDR1 is SQVTM, CDR2 ANQGSEA, per germline. The sample belongs to a study of beta chain features in type 1 diabetes. Sequencing targeted expressed TCRB transcripts, as all isolated RNA had been reverse transcribed. Data came from immunoSEQ multiplex PCR; TCRdb stores just in-frame clones and leaves some out. The table lists approximately 160,000 clones, under 13% of them singletons. Heparinised blood was drawn once per donor, averaging approximately 100 mL. Staining for CD45RO/CCR7/CD25/CD127/CD95/CD27 allowed sorting of CD4+ naive, central memory, regulatory and stem cell-like memory cells. Study-wide points: A pattern of fewer insertions and more deletions at VDJ junctions was seen in type 1 diabetes patients. It was among patients, rather than healthy donors, that naive, central memory and Treg TCRB repertoires appeared more similar. Moderately but significantly shorter TCRB CDR3s were found in Type 1 diabetes patients in all four CD4+ subsets.

This sequence joins TRBV29-1 and TRBJ1-1; no firm D call. The sequence came from a man aged 25-40 years with type 1 diabetes. Specimen: central memory CD4+ T cells from blood. The CDR3 DNA reads TGCAGCGTTGAAGATCGGGGTACCGCGGAAGCTTTCTTT. Encoded protein: CSVEDRGTAEAFF.